The next 30 T cell receptor beta chains were all read from a single sample in a study of beta chain features in type 1 diabetes. Study observations and caveats: Across all four CD4+ subsets, people with type 1 diabetes showed modestly shorter TCRB CDR3s.

Their antigens are not known. The investigators reverse transcribed all of the isolated RNA, so they sequenced expressed TCRB transcripts. Profiling relied on immunoSEQ multiplex PCR, and the TCRdb table lists in-frame clones only, not all of them. The sample yields hundreds of thousands of clones, 13% seen once. Sequencing input: naive CD4+ T cells from blood. Receptors were obtained from a man younger than 30 with type 1 diabetes.

The chain employs TRBV5-1 and TRBJ1-1; the D is unclear. V lost 2 bases and J lost 8, with 16 bases in between. Germline assignment: CDR1 SGHRS and CDR2 YFSETQ. CDR3 length: 14 residues. The CDR3 DNA reads TGCGCCAGCAGCTTAGGTCATGAGGGTTCGGAAGCTTTCTTT. The encoded protein is CASSLGHEGSEAFF.

The chain couples TRBV2 to TRBJ2-5; D is unresolved. The germline V gene encodes CDR1 SNHLY and CDR2 FYNNEI. The CDR3 has 14 amino acids. Between the trimmed V and J ends, which lost 1 base and 5 bases, there was a span of 11 bases. CDR3 nucleotide sequence: TGTGCCAGCAGTGAAGGGTTAGCTAGGGAGACCCAGTACTTC. Translation: CASSEGLARETQYF.

The CDR3 nucleotides are TGTGCCTGGAGTGTACTCGGGGGTGTCACTGAAGCTTTCTTT. Translated, it gives CAWSVLGGVTEAFF. The chain recombines TRBV30 with TRBJ1-1, with D perhaps matching TRBD1 (5 bases). V was trimmed by 0 bases and J by 4 bases, leaving 12 bases between them. CDR1 and CDR2 (germline): GTSNPN, SVGIG (reference sequence). There are 14 residues in the CDR3.

This clone appeared a few times. The V call is TRBV10-3, the J call TRBJ1-5; the match to TRBD1 covers 9 bases. V shed 6 bases and J 2 bases; nucleotides not matched to a gene: 11. There are 17 residues in the CDR3. Germline V gene lookup returns CDR1 ENHRY and CDR2 SYGVKD. The CDR3 DNA sequence: TGTGCCATCAGCAAGGGACAGGGTCGTGATGGCAATCAGCCCCAGCATTTT. Translated, it gives CAISKGQGRDGNQPQHF.

The chain uses TRBV6-5 and TRBJ1-2; weak D call: TRBD1 (5 bases). Per germline, CDR1 MNHEY and CDR2 SVGAGI. The CDR3 consists of 14 residues. Between the trimmed V and J ends, which lost 6 bases and 3 bases, there was a span of 14 bases. In DNA, the CDR3 is TGTGCCAGCAGGAAAGCGCTGGGGCACTATGGCTACACCTTC. Its translation: CASRKALGHYGYTF.

The chain uses TRBV18 and TRBJ2-2, with D unclear. V dropped 5 bases and J dropped 2 bases, with 9 bases sitting between them. Germline CDR1 KGHSH, CDR2 LQKENI. The CDR3 spans 14 residues. The CDR3 DNA reads TGTGCCAGCTCATCGACACTTAACACCGGGGAGCTGTTTTTT. Translation gives CASSSTLNTGELFF.

This clone was picked up a small number of times. The V call is TRBV25-1, the J call TRBJ1-4, with D uncertain. This CDR3 has 14 amino acids. Looked up from germline, CDR1 is MGHDK and CDR2 is SYGVNS. V shed 3 bases and J shed 7 bases, with 12 bases lying between them. CDR3: CASSDSTNAEKLFF. The DNA of the CDR3 is TGTGCCAGCAGTGATTCGACGAATGCTGAAAAACTGTTTTTT.

The V call is TRBV6-1, the J call TRBJ2-7; D might be TRBD1 (6 bases). Germline loops: CDR1 MNHNS, CDR2 SASEGT. V was trimmed by 6 bases and J by 5 bases, leaving 14 bases between them. The CDR3 extends over 13 amino acids. Here the CDR3 reads CASRSVDSHEQYF. For the CDR3, the DNA is TGTGCCAGCAGGTCAGTGGACAGCCACGAGCAGTACTTC.

This clone has only a few counts. This chain links TRBV29-1 with TRBJ2-3; D remains ambiguous. Germline V gives CDR1 SQVTM, CDR2 ANQGSEA. V gave up 4 bases and J gave up 8 bases, with 7 bases separating them. The CDR3 extends over 10 amino acids. CDR3 in DNA: TGCAGCGTTGTTAAGGGTACGCAGTATTTT. It encodes CSVVKGTQYF.

The V gene is TRBV5-1, the J gene TRBJ2-5, with 7 bases identical to TRBD1. The CDR3 runs 13 residues. With V trimmed by 4 bases and J by 4 bases, 4 bases remained unmatched. Germline V lookup: CDR1 SGHRS, CDR2 YFSETQ. The CDR3 coding sequence is TGCGCCAGCAGCATACAGGGGTTAGAGACCCAGTACTTC. Protein sequence: CASSIQGLETQYF.

The genes are TRBV6-5 and TRBJ2-6; D unresolved. The ends were cut back, 7 bases at V and 1 base at J, with 11 bases in the middle. This CDR3 region has 15 residues. Germline-derived CDR1 and CDR2 are MNHEY and SVGAGI. The CDR3 coding sequence is TGTGCCAGCACCCTTGACCTATCTGGGGCCAACGTCCTGACTTTC. Residues: CASTLDLSGANVLTF.

Here the CDR3 DNA reads TGTGCCAGCTCAGATTCTAGCGGGGAGCAGTACTTC. It yields the protein CASSDSSGEQYF. The chain uses TRBV18 and TRBJ2-7, with TRBD2 identical over 8 bases. The CDR3 is made up of 12 amino acids. With 5 bases clipped from V and 7 bases from J, the junction kept 4 bases outside the gene matches. Germline CDR1 reads KGHSH; CDR2 reads LQKENI.

The gene calls are TRBV7-9 and TRBJ1-1; D remains unclear. V was clipped by 2 bases and J by 4 bases, with 11 bases between them. The CDR3 has 14 amino acids. The germline gives CDR1 SEHNR, CDR2 FQNEAQ (reference sequence). In DNA form, the CDR3 reads TGTGCCAGCAGCTTATCGGATTGGAGCACTGAAGCTTTCTTT. Translation: CASSLSDWSTEAFF.

The chain joins TRBV28 to TRBJ1-1; D not certain. The CDR3 spans 12 residues. The germline V and J ends were trimmed by 3 bases and 1 base, with 3 bases remaining between them. CDR1 MDHEN and CDR2 SYDVKM come from the germline V gene. The CDR3 spells CASSFSNTEAFF. The CDR3 coding sequence is TGTGCCAGCAGTTTCTCGAACACTGAAGCTTTCTTT.

This clone has more than one count but fewer than ten. V usage is TRBV29-1 and J usage is TRBJ2-3; D call uncertain. The CDR3 length is 11 residues. Germline loops: CDR1 SQVTM, CDR2 ANQGSEA. Trimming left V 5 bases short and J 6 bases short, with 9 bases between. The CDR3 sequence is CSVRDSDTQYF. CDR3 coding DNA: TGCAGCGTTAGAGACTCCGATACGCAGTATTTT.

This clone was seen a few times. This same CDR3 is encoded by further DNA sequences in the sample. The V and J genes are TRBV7-9 and TRBJ2-3, with D unclear. There are 13 residues in the CDR3. V was trimmed by 4 bases and J by 5 bases, leaving 10 bases between them. Germline V gene sequence: CDR1 SEHNR, CDR2 FQNEAQ (reference sequence). CDR3 region: CASSSYTGDTQYF. CDR3 coding DNA: TGTGCCAGCAGCTCCTACACCGGAGATACGCAGTATTTT.

The rearrangement links TRBV6-6 to TRBJ2-7, with a weak D call TRBD1 (5 bases). Trimming pared 6 bases from V and 1 base from J, leaving 13 bases between. The length of the CDR3 is 14 residues. The germline CDR1 and CDR2 sequences are MNHNY and SVGAGI (reference sequence). The CDR3 DNA reads as TGTGCCAGCAGAGATCAGGGTTTATCCTACGAGCAGTACTTC. It specifies CASRDQGLSYEQYF.

This clone was counted between two and nine times. The J gene is TRBJ1-1, the V gene TRBV30; D is uncertain. Trimming removed 0 bases from V and 14 bases from J, with 19 bases in between. This CDR3 comprises 13 residues. Germline lookup yields CDR1 GTSNPN and CDR2 SVGIG (reference sequence). CDR3 in amino acids: CAWSVQNDLGGFF. The CDR3 DNA reads as TGTGCCTGGAGTGTACAGAATGACCTAGGAGGCTTCTTT. The whole variable domain, filled in from reference TRBV30 and TRBJ1-1, reads SQTIHQWPATLVQPVGSPLSLECTVEGTSNPNLYWYRQAAGRGLQLLFYSVGIGQISSEVPQNLSASRPQDRQFILSSKKLLLSDSGFYLCAWSVQNDLGGFFGQGTRLTVV.

The chain is built from TRBV2 and TRBJ1-5; no definite D call. The germline CDR1 and CDR2 sequences are SNHLY and FYNNEI. The CDR3 consists of 11 residues. Deletions cut 8 bases from V and 7 bases from J, with 9 bases between. For the CDR3, the DNA is TGTGCCAGCGGATTTAACCAGCCCCAGCATTTT. It is translated as CASGFNQPQHF. Together with reference TRBV2 and TRBJ1-5, the CDR3 gives the full variable domain: EPEVTQTPSHQVTQMGQEVILRCVPISNHLYFYWYRQILGQKVEFLVSFYNNEISEKSEIFDDQFSVERPDGSNFTLKIRSTKLEDSAMYFCASGFNQPQHFGDGTRLSIL.

The CDR3 DNA follows: TGTGCCAGCAGTTACTCGACGTTGGGGGAGACCCAGTACTTC. Protein product: CASSYSTLGETQYF. The genes are TRBV6-5 and TRBJ2-5; D gene unclear. CDR3 length equals 14 residues. V gave up 0 bases and J gave up 5 bases, with 10 bases separating them. Germline V gene sequence: CDR1 MNHEY, CDR2 SVGAGI.

The rearrangement joins TRBV7-2 to TRBJ2-5, with TRBD2 as a possible D gene (5 bases). V was cut by 4 bases and J by 5 bases, with 11 bases left in between. Germline V lookup: CDR1 SGHTA, CDR2 FQGNSA. This CDR3 region has 13 residues. CDR3 sequence reads: CASSSRPGETQYF. For the CDR3, the DNA is TGTGCCAGCAGCTCCCGTCCGGGGGAGACCCAGTACTTC.

The rearrangement uses TRBV10-3 and TRBJ1-2; D is unclear. This CDR3 region has 16 residues. Trimming took 0 bases from V and 5 from J, leaving 16 bases between them. Germline CDR1 is ENHRY and CDR2 is SYGVKD. The CDR3 nucleotides are TGTGCCATCAGTGAGTCAAAGGACCTACCGGGTTATGGCTACACCTTC. It codes for CAISESKDLPGYGYTF.

This clone was counted only a few times. The chain recombines TRBV6-1 with TRBJ2-7; D might be TRBD2 (5 bases). V was clipped by 2 bases and J by 0 bases, with 17 bases between them. CDR1 MNHNS and CDR2 SASEGT come from the germline V gene. The CDR3 is made up of 17 amino acids. CDR3 nucleotide sequence: TGTGCCAGCAGTGAATATCCCGACGGGAAAAGCTCCTACGAGCAGTACTTC. This translates into CASSEYPDGKSSYEQYF.

Details on this clone: This sample also contains other DNA sequences that code for the same CDR3. The chain is built from TRBV5-1 and TRBJ2-7; 8 positions match TRBD1. The CDR3 runs to 15 residues. The junction had 4 bases not matched to a gene; V was cut back by 0 bases and J by 2 bases. Germline V lookup: CDR1 SGHRS, CDR2 YFSETQ. CDR3 amino acids: CASSLEGTGAYEQYF. The CDR3 region has the DNA TGCGCCAGCAGCTTGGAGGGGACAGGAGCCTACGAGCAGTACTTC.

The chain recombines TRBV30 with TRBJ1-5; 8 bases map to TRBD1. CDR1 and CDR2 from the germline V gene are GTSNPN and SVGIG (reference sequence). The CDR3 runs to 14 residues. J lost 2 bases, V lost 6 bases, and 6 bases had no gene match. The CDR3 reads CACEQGGGNQPQHF. The CDR3 region has the DNA TGTGCCTGCGAACAGGGGGGCGGCAATCAGCCCCAGCATTTT.

Only a few counts were recorded for this clone. The chain employs TRBV30 and TRBJ1-1; D unclear. The V gene's germline CDR1 is GTSNPN and CDR2 SVGIG (reference sequence). The CDR3 spans 12 residues. Between the trimmed V and J ends, which lost 1 base and 6 bases, there was a span of 9 bases. CDR3 nucleotide sequence: TGTGCCTGGAGTGGCTGGGGATCTGAAGCTTTCTTT. Amino acids: CAWSGWGSEAFF.

As regards this clone: Other DNA sequences in the sample encode the same CDR3. The rearrangement links TRBV30 to TRBJ2-5; D ambiguous. The germline gives CDR1 GTSNPN, CDR2 SVGIG (reference sequence). The CDR3 extends over 12 amino acids. V was cut by 0 bases and J by 3 bases, with 5 bases left in between. The CDR3 loop is CAWSVLEETQYF. The CDR3 DNA sequence: TGTGCCTGGAGTGTACTTGAAGAGACCCAGTACTTC.

V and J are TRBV5-1 and TRBJ2-7; D might be TRBD1 (6 bases). CDR3 length: 14 amino acids. Trimming stripped 4 bases from V and 5 bases from J, with 16 bases between. The germline V gene has CDR1 SGHRS and CDR2 YFSETQ. CDR3 nucleotide sequence: TGCGCCAGCAGCCCGGGACAACCTGGGAACGAGCAGTACTTC. It codes for CASSPGQPGNEQYF.

This clone was seen a handful of times. The CDR3 loop reads CASSQETPSFSNQPQHF. CDR3 in DNA: TGCGCCAGCAGCCAAGAGACTCCTTCTTTTAGCAATCAGCCCCAGCATTTT. The chain is built from TRBV4-1 and TRBJ1-5; D is unclear. V dropped 0 bases and J dropped 0 bases, with 12 bases sitting between them. The CDR3 has 17 residues. Germline assignment: CDR1 MGHRA and CDR2 YSYEKL.

The V and J genes are TRBV21-1 and TRBJ1-1; the table's D call TRBD1 went unverified against the DNA. TRBV21-1 is marked as a pseudogene. The CDR3 has 15 amino acids. The CDR3 region has the DNA TGTGCCAGCAGCAAAGTCAGGGGCCTGAACACTGAAGCTTTCTTT. This translates into CASSKVRGLNTEAFF.